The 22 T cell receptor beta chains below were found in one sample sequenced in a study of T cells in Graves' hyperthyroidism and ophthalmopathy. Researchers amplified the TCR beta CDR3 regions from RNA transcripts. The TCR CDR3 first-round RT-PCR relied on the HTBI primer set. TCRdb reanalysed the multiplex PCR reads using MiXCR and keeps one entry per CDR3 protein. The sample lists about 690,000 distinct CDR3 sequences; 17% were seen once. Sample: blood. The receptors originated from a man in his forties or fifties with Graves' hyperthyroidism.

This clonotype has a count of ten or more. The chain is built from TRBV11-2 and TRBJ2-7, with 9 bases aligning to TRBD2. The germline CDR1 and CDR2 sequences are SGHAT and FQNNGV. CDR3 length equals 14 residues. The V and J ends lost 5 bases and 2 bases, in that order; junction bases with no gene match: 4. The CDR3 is CASSEVAGAYEQYF. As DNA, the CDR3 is TGTGCCAGCAGCGAGGTAGCGGGAGCCTACGAGCAGTACTTC.

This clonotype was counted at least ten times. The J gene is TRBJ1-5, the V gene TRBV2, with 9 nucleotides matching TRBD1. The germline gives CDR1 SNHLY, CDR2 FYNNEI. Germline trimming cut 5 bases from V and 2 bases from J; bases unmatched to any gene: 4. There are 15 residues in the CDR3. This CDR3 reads CASSTGGGGNQPQHF. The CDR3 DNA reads TGTGCCAGCAGTACAGGGGGCGGGGGCAATCAGCCCCAGCATTTT.

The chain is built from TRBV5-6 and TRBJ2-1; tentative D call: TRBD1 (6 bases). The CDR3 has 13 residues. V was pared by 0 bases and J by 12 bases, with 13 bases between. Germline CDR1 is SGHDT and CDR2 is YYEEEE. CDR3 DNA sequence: TGTGCCAGCAGCTTGGAGGGGGAAAAGGTGCAGTTCTTC. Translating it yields CASSLEGEKVQFF. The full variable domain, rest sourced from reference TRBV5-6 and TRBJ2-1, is DAGVTQSPTHLIKTRGQQVTLRCSPKSGHDTVSWYQQALGQGPQFIFQYYEEEERQRGNFPDRFSGHQFPNYSSELNVNALLLGDSALYLCASSLEGEKVQFFGPGTRLTVL.

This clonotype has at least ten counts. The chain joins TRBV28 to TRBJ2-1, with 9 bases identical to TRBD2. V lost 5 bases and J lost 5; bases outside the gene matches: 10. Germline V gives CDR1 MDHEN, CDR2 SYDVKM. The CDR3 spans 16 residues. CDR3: CASSPGDLAGHNEQFF. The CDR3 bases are TGTGCCAGCAGTCCAGGGGATCTAGCGGGACACAATGAGCAGTTCTTC.

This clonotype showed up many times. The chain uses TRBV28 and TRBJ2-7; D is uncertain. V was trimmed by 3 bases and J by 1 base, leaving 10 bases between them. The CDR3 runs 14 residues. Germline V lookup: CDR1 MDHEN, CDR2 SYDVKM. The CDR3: CASSFIHNSYEQYF. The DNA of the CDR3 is TGTGCCAGCAGTTTTATTCATAATTCCTACGAGCAGTACTTC.

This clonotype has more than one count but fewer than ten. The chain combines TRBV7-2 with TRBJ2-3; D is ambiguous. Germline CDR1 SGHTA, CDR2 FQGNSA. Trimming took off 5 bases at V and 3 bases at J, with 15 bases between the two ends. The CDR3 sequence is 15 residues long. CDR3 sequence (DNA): TGTGCCAGCAGCATAGGGTGGTTTGGGACAGATACGCAGTATTTT. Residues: CASSIGWFGTDTQYF.

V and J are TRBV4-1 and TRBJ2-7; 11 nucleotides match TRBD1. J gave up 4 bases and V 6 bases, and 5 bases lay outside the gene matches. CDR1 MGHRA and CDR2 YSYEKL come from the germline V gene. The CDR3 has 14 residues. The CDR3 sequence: CASRTGQGAYEQYF. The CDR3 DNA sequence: TGCGCCAGCAGGACCGGACAGGGGGCGTACGAGCAGTACTTC.

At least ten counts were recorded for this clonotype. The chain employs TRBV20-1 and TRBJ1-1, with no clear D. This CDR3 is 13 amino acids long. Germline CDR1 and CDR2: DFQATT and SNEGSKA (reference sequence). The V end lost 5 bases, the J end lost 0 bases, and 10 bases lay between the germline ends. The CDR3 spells CSASPTMNTEAFF. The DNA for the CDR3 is TGCAGTGCTTCCCCCACCATGAACACTGAAGCTTTCTTT.

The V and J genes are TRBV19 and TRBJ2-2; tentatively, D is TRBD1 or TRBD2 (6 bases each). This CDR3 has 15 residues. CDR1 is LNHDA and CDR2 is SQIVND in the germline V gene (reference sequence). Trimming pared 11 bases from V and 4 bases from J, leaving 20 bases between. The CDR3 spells CASRPQGGGTGELFF. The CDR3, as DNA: TGTGCCTCTCGACCGCAAGGGGGAGGCACCGGGGAGCTGTTTTTT.

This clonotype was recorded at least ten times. The CDR3 DNA is TGTGCCACCAGTGATTTTCGTAACGAAGACACCGGGGAGCTGTTTTTT. It translates to CATSDFRNEDTGELFF. The chain uses TRBV24-1 and TRBJ2-2, with D hard to call. This CDR3 region has 16 residues. Germline CDR1 and CDR2: KGHDR and SFDVKD. Trimming stripped 1 base from V and 3 bases from J, with 11 bases between.

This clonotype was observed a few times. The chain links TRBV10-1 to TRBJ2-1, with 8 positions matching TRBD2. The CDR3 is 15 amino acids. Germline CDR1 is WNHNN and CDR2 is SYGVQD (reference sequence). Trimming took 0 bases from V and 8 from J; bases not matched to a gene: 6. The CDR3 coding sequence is TGCGCCAGCAGTGAGTCTGGGACTAGGGGGTATGAGCAGTTCTTC. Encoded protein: CASSESGTRGYEQFF.

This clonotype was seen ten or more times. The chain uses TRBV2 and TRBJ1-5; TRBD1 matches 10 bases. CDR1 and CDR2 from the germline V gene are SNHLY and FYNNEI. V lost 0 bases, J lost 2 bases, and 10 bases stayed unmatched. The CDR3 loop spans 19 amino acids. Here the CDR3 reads CASSEATGGWDFGNQPQHF. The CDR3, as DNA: TGTGCCAGCAGTGAAGCGACAGGGGGCTGGGATTTTGGCAATCAGCCCCAGCATTTT.

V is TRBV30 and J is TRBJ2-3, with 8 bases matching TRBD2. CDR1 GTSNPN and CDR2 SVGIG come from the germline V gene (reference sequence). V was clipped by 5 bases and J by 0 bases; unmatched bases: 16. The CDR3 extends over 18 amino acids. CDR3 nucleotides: TGTGCCTGGGGGGACTGGGGCGGGGGGAGGGCAAGCACAGATACGCAGTATTTT. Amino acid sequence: CAWGDWGGGRASTDTQYF.

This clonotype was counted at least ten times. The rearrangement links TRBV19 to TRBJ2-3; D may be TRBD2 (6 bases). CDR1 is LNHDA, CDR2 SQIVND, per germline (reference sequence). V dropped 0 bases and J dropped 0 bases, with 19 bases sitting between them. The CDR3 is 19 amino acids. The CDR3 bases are TGTGCCAGTAGTATAGATCCGGCGGGGACGGATCTTAGCACAGATACGCAGTATTTT. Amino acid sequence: CASSIDPAGTDLSTDTQYF. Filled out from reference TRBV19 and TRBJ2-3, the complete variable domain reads DGGITQSPKYLFRKEGQNVTLSCEQNLNHDAMYWYRQDPGQGLRLIYYSQIVNDFQKGDIAEGYSVSREKKESFPLTVTSAQKNPTAFYLCASSIDPAGTDLSTDTQYFGPGTRLTVL.

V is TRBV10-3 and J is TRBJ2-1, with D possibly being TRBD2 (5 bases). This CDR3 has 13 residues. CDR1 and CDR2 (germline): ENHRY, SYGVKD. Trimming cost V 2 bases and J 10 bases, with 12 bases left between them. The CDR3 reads CAISEMDLGEQFF. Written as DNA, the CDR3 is TGTGCCATCAGTGAGATGGACTTGGGGGAGCAGTTCTTC.

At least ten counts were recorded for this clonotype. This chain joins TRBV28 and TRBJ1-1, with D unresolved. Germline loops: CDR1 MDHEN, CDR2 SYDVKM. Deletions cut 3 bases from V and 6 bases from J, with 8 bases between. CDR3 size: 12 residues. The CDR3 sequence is CASSFYTSEAFF. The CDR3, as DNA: TGTGCCAGCAGTTTTTACACCTCTGAAGCTTTCTTT. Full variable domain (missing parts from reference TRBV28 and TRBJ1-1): DVKVTQSSRYLVKRTGEKVFLECVQDMDHENMFWYRQDPGLGLRLIYFSYDVKMKEKGDIPEGYSVSREKKERFSLILESASTNQTSMYLCASSFYTSEAFFGQGTRLTVV.

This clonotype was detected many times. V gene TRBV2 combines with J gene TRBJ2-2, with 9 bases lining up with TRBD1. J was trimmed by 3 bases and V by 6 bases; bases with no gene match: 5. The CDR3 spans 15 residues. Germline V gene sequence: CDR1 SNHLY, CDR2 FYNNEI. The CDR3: CASSPRTGDTGELFF. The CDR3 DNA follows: TGTGCCAGCAGCCCTAGGACAGGGGACACCGGGGAGCTGTTTTTT.

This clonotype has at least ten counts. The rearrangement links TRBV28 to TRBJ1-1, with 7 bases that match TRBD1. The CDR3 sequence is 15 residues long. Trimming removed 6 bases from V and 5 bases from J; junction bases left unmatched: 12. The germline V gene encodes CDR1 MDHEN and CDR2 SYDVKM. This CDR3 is CASSWTGQRRTEAFF. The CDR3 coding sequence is TGTGCCAGCAGCTGGACAGGTCAGCGGAGAACTGAAGCTTTCTTT.

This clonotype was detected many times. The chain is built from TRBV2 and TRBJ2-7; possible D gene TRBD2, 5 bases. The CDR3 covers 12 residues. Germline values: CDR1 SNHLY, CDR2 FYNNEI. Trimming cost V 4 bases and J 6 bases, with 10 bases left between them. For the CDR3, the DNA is TGTGCCAGCAGTGCTGGGCGGGTCGAGCAGTACTTC. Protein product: CASSAGRVEQYF.

The CDR3 loop is CASSPRRVNQPQHF. The DNA of the CDR3 is TGTGCCAGCTCACCTCGCAGGGTCAATCAGCCCCAGCATTTT. J is TRBJ1-5 and V is TRBV18; D may be TRBD1 (5 bases). V shed 3 bases and J shed 3 bases, with 9 bases lying between them. CDR3 length: 14 residues. The V gene's germline CDR1 is KGHSH and CDR2 LQKENI.

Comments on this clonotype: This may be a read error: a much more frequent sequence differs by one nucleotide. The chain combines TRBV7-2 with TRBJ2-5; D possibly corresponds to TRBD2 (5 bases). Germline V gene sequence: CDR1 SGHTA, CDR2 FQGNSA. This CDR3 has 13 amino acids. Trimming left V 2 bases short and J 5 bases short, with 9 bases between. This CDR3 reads CASSLMAGETQYF. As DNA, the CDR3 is TGTGCCAGCAGCTTAATGGCGGGTGAGACCCAGTACTTC.

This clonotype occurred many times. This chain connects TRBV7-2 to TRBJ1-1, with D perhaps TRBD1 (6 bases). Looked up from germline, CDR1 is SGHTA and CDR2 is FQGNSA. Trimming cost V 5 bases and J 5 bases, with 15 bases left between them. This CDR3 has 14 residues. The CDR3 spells CASSVQGQRTEAFF. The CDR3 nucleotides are TGTGCCAGCAGCGTACAGGGTCAGAGGACTGAAGCTTTCTTT. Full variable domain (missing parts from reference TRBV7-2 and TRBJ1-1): GAGVSQSPSNKVTEKGKDVELRCDPISGHTALYWYRQSLGQGLEFLIYFQGNSAPDKSGLPSDRFSAERTGGSVSTLTIQRTQQEDSAVYLCASSVQGQRTEAFFGQGTRLTVV.